This TCR beta chain was profiled in a study of cytomegalovirus exposure and HLA in healthy donors. Of note for this clone: What it binds is unknown.

Primers for the PCR totalled 60 Vbeta and 13 Jbeta. Some clones are missing from TCRdb's copy, which holds only in-frame ones; the method was immunoSEQ multiplex PCR. The sample has about 93,000 clones, around 78% seen once. CDR1 LNHDA and CDR2 SQIVND come from the germline V gene (reference sequence). The germline V and J ends were trimmed by 3 bases and 1 base, with 19 bases remaining between them. The CDR3 is 18 amino acids. General study points: Specific recognition of CMV antigens was confirmed in vitro for three chains (all CMV-associated).

Sequenced input: PBMCs. The genes are TRBV19 and TRBJ1-5; a weak D match, TRBD1 (5 bases). This clonotype was obtained from a man younger than 45 in good health and CMV-seronegative. In DNA form, the CDR3 reads TGTGCCAGTAGTATCCGAGGGGCGGAGGGCATGAGCAATCAGCCCCAGCATTTT. Encoded protein: CASSIRGAEGMSNQPQHF.